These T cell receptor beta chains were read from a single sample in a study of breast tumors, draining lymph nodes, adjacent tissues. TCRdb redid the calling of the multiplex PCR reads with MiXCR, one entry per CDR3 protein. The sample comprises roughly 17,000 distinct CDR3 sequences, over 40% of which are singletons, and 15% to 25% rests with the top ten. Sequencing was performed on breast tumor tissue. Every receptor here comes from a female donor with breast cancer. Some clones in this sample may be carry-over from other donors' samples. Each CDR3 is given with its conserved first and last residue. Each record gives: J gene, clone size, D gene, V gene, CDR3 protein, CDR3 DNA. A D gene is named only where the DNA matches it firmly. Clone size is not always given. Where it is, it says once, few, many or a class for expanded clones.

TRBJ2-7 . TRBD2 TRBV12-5 CATGAGTSGRSHEQYF TGTGCTACCGGGGCTGGGACTAGCGGGAGGTCCCACGAGCAGTACTTC
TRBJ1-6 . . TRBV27 CASRGGYNSPLHF TGTGCCAGCAGGGGGGGCTATAATTCACCCCTCCACTTT
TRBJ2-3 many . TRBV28 CASSLPGVGADTQYF TGTGCCAGCAGTTTACCGGGAGTAGGTGCAGATACGCAGTATTTT
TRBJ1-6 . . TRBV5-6 CASSPPPGVRSPLHF TGTGCCAGCAGTCCACCCCCAGGGGTCCGTTCACCCCTCCACTTT
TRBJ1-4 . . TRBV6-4 CASTPGTTASGAEEKLFF TGTGCCAGCACTCCCGGGACGACCGCCTCGGGGGCCGAGGAAAAACTGTTTTTT
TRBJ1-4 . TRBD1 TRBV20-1 CTSLGQREKLFF TGCACCAGTCTGGGACAGAGAGAAAAACTGTTTTTT
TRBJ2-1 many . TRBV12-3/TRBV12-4 CASSSDLVRNEQFF TGTGCCAGCAGTTCCGATTTGGTGAGGAATGAGCAGTTCTTC
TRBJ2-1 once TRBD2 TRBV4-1 CASRPAGESNEQFF TGCGCCAGCAGACCAGCGGGAGAATCCAATGAGCAGTTCTTC
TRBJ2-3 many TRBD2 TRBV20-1 CSARGTSGRTADTQYF TGCAGTGCTAGAGGGACTAGCGGGAGGACGGCAGATACGCAGTATTTT
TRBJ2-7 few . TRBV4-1 CASSQQDLTTTYEQYF TGCGCCAGCAGTCAACAAGATTTAACTACAACATACGAGCAGTACTTC
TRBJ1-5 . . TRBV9 CASSATGGNYGYTFGSGTSQPQHF .
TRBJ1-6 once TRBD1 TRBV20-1 CSARVGTGANSPLHF TGCAGTGCTAGAGTTGGGACAGGGGCAAATTCACCCCTCCACTTT
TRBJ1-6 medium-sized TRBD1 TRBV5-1 CASSLAGQGSSPLHF TGCGCCAGCAGCTTGGCGGGACAGGGATCTTCACCCCTCCACTTT
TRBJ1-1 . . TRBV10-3 CAISDRGGMRNTEAFF TGTGCCATCAGTGATCGTGGGGGGATGAGGAACACTGAAGCTTTCTTT
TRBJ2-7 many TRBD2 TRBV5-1 CASSLLRGSYNEQYF TGCGCCAGCAGCCTCCTACGCGGGAGTTACAACGAGCAGTACTTC
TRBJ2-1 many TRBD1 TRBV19 CASSGTGTSGFF TGTGCCAGTTCCGGGACAGGGACTTCTGGGTTCTTC
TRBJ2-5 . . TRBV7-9 CASNSRGWQTQETQCF TGTGCCAGCAACTCTAGAGGATGGCAGACCCAAGAGACCCAGTGCTTC
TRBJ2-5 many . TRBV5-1 CASSSWAQYQETQYF TGCGCCAGCAGCTCGTGGGCCCAGTACCAAGAGACCCAGTACTTC
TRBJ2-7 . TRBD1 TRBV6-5 CASSFRDRGHEQYF TGTGCCAGCAGTTTCCGGGACAGGGGACACGAGCAGTACTTC
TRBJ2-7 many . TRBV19 CASSIAGQGSYEQYF TGTGCCAGTAGTATAGCAGGGCAGGGATCTTACGAGCAGTACTTC
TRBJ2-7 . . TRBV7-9 CASRRGLNYEQYF TGTGCCAGCCGACGGGGTCTTAATTACGAGCAGTACTTC
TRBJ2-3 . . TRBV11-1 CASSLVGTATQYF TGTGCCAGCAGCTTAGTGGGCACAGCTACGCAGTATTTT
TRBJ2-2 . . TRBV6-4 CAISRQVANGELFF TGCGCCATCAGTCGACAGGTCGCGAACGGGGAGCTGTTTTTT
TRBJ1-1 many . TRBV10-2 CASGDGDTVNTEAFF TGCGCCAGCGGAGACGGGGACACAGTGAACACTGAAGCTTTCTTT
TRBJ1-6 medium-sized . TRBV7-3 CASSLTWTGNSPLHF TGTGCCAGCAGCTTAACCTGGACGGGAAATTCACCCCTCCACTTT
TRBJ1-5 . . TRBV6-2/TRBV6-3 CASSWLESNQPQHF TGTGCCAGCAGTTGGTTAGAGAGCAATCAGCCCCAACATTTT
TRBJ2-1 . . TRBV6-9 CASSQVWGAYNEQFF TGTGCCAGCAGTCAAGTTTGGGGCGCCTACAATGAGCAGTTCTTC
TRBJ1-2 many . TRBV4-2 CASSQDGGLWGYTF TGTGCCAGCAGCCAAGATGGGGGGCTGTGGGGCTACACCTTC
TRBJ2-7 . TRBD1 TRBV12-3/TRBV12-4 CASSQQGLEQYF TGTGCCAGCAGCCAACAGGGGCTCGAGCAGTACTTC
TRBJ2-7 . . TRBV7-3 CASSPTGHGDEQYF TGTGCCAGCAGCCCAACAGGACACGGGGACGAGCAGTACTTC
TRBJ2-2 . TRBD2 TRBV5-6 CASSWTSGRVGELFF TGTGCCAGCAGCTGGACTAGCGGGAGAGTCGGGGAGCTGTTTTTT
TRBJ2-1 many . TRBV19 CASMGPRLEQFF TGTGCCAGTATGGGCCCGAGGCTTGAGCAGTTCTTC
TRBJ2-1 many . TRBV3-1 CASSQRGEQFF TGTGCCAGCAGCCAACGGGGTGAGCAGTTCTTC
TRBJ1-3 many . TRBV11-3 CASSPSPSSGNTIYF TGTGCCAGCAGCCCCAGTCCGAGCTCTGGAAACACCATATATTTT
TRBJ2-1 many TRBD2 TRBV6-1 CASSELAGTYNEQFF TGTGCCAGCAGTGAGTTAGCGGGAACCTACAATGAGCAGTTCTTC
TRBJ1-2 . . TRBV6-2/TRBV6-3 CASSYNYGYTF TGTGCCAGCAGTTATAATTATGGCTACACCTTC
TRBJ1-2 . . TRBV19 CVGCRPSRGYTF TGTGTCGGATGTAGGCCGTCCCGAGGCTACACCTTC
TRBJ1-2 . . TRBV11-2 CASSLVGSGRANYGYTF TGTGCCAGCAGCTTAGTGGGGTCCGGCAGAGCTAACTATGGCTACACCTTC
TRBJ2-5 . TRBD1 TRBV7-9 CASSLGDTGGVDSTQYF TGTGCCAGCAGCTTAGGTGACACAGGGGGCGTTGATTCGACCCAGTACTTC
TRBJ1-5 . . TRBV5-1 CAGSLGQPNQPQHF TGCGCCGGCAGCCTGGGGCAGCCAAATCAGCCCCAGCATTTT
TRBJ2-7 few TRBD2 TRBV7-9 CASSPQGRGTSGRRGGYEQYF TGTGCCAGCAGCCCTCAAGGTCGGGGGACTAGCGGGAGACGGGGGGGATACGAGCAGTACTTC
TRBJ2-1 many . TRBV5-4 CASRTDLARRNEQFF TGTGCCAGCCGAACGGACTTAGCGCGAAGGAATGAGCAGTTCTTC
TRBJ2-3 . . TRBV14 CASSQVMWDLPPADTQYF TGTGCCAGCAGCCAAGTAATGTGGGACCTGCCCCCCGCAGATACGCAGTATTTT
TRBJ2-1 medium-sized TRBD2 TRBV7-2 CASSRLAGANEQFF TGTGCCAGCAGCCGACTAGCGGGAGCCAATGAGCAGTTCTTC
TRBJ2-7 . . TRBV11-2 CASSLGAYEQYF TGTGCCAGCAGCTTAGGTGCTTACGAGCAGTACTTC
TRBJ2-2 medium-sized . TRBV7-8 CASSLGRFGTGELFF TGTGCCAGCAGCTTAGGAAGATTCGGCACCGGGGAGCTGTTTTTT
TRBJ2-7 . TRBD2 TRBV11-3 CASSSTSGRNLRQYF TGTGCCAGCAGCTCGACTAGCGGGAGGAATCTGAGGCAGTACTTC
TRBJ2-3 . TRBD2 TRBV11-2 CASSSGTSGRTDTQYF TGTGCCAGCAGCTCTGGGACTAGCGGGAGGACAGATACGCAGTATTTT
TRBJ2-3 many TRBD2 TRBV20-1 CSAKKGLAGSTDTQYF TGCAGTGCTAAAAAGGGACTAGCGGGAAGCACAGATACGCAGTATTTT
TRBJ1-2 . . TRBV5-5 CASSFQLGMSYTF TGTGCCAGCAGCTTTCAGTTGGGAATGAGCTACACCTTC
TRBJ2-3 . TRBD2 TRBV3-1 CTSSQQGTSRVTDTQYF TGTACCAGCAGCCAGCAGGGGACTAGCCGAGTCACAGATACGCAGTATTTT
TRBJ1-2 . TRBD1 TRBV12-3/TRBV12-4 CASSLQGALTHRNYGYTF TGTGCCAGCAGTTTACAGGGGGCCCTCACTCATCGCAACTATGGCTACACCTTC
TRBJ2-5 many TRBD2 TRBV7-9 CASTAGASFGLAETQYF TGTGCCAGCACCGCTGGGGCTTCTTTCGGACTAGCGGAGACCCAGTACTTC